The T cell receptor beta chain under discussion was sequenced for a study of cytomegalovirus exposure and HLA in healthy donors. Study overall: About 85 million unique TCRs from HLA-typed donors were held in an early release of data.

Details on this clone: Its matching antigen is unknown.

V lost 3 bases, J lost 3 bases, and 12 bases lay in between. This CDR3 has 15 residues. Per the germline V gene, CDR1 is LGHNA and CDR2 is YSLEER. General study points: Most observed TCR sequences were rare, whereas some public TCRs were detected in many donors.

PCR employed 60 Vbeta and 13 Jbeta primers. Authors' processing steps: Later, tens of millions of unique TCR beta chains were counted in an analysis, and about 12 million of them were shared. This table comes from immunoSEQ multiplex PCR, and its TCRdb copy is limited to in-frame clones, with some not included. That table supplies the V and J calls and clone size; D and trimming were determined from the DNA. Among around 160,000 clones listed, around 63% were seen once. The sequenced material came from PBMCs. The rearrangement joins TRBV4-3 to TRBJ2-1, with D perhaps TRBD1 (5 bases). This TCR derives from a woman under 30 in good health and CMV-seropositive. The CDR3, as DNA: TGCGCCAGCAGCCATTCTCCGACAGTCTACAATGAGCAGTTCTTC. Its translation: CASSHSPTVYNEQFF.